The clone carrying this T cell receptor beta chain was found many times. An end of the junction differs from the germline gene, which may be a read error. The data are from a study of regulatory T cells in long-lasting Graves disease. Specified time point: persistent/refractory GD, antithyroid drugs over 5 years with positive TRAb. PBMCs provided the RNA from which the TCR library was made. Library construction for TCR beta used iRepertoire HTBI primers and Arm-PCR of CDR3 regions. TCRdb ran MiXCR on the multiplex PCR reads and lists one entry per CDR3 protein. Among approximately 690,000 distinct CDR3 sequences, about 30% were seen once, and the ten largest hold roughly 41%. The CDR3 length is 14 residues. Germline V lookup: CDR1 SEHNR, CDR2 FQNEAQ (reference sequence).

This TCR came from a female donor with Graves disease. The J gene is TRBJ1-1, the V gene TRBV7-9; D may be TRBD1 (6 bases). Here the sequenced sample was peripheral blood mononuclear cells (PBMCs), taken when the disease was refractory, from a patient treated with antithyroid drugs. CDR3 loop: CASSLGGENTEAFF. For the CDR3, the DNA is TGTGCCAGCAGTTTAGGGGGGGAGAACACTGAAGCTTTCTTT.